The rows below give T cell receptor beta chains drawn from one sample of a study of patients and donors after allogeneic stem cell transplantation. Each CDR3 protein is one row after TCRdb ran MiXCR on the RT-PCR reads. The table shows approximately 430,000 distinct CDR3 sequences, with 16% occurring only once. Material: blood, either unsorted or a sorted T cell fraction (not recorded which). These receptors were obtained from a human donor who was either an allogeneic HSCT recipient or a stem cell or donor lymphocyte infusion donor (not recorded which). It is not recorded whose cells these are; they may come from a transplant donor. Each CDR3 is given with its conserved first and last residue. Each record gives: CDR3 DNA, CDR3 protein, J gene, CDR3 length, D gene, V gene, clone size. D genes are given only for firm matches. Not every row has a clone size; where given, it reads once, few, many or a size class.

TGTGCCAGCAGCTTAGGCGTCCATTATAATCAAGAGACCCAGTACTTC,CASSLGVHYNQETQYF,TRBJ2-5,16,NA,TRBV7-2,few
TGCGCCAGCAGCTTAATAGGGACTAGCGGAAACTACGAGCAGTACTTC,CASSLIGTSGNYEQYF,TRBJ2-7,16,TRBD2,TRBV5-1,many
TGCAGCCCCGGGGGCGGGCGCCGAGATACGCAGTATTTT,CSPGGGRRDTQYF,TRBJ2-3,13,NA,TRBV20-1,few
TGTGCCAGCAGACGGGGAGATCTCACAGATACGCAGTATTTT,CASRRGDLTDTQYF,TRBJ2-3,14,NA,TRBV6-1,few
TGTGCCATCAGTGGGACTAGCGGGGGGAAACGGCGGATCTCCTACAATGAGCAGTTCTTC,CAISGTSGGKRRISYNEQFF,TRBJ2-1,20,TRBD2,TRBV10-3,few
TGCGCCAGCAGCCAAGCGCTAGGAGCCCGCTACGAGCAGTACTTC,CASSQALGARYEQYF,TRBJ2-7,15,NA,TRBV4-3,NA
TGTGCCAGCAGCTACGGGGCTTCCTACGAGCAGTACTTC,CASSYGASYEQYF,TRBJ2-7,13,NA,TRBV7-9,few
TGTGCCAGCAGCGCCCAAACTGGGACTAGGCAGTTCTTC,CASSAQTGTRQFF,TRBJ2-1,13,TRBD2,TRBV3-1,few
TGTGCCAGCAGCCGGGACAGGGCCGGTGAAGCTTTCTTT,CASSRDRAGEAFF,TRBJ1-1,13,TRBD1,TRBV7-3,NA
TGTGCCAGCAGTCTCCAGGGGGCCAGGAGCACTGAAGCTTTCTTT,CASSLQGARSTEAFF,TRBJ1-1,15,TRBD1,TRBV27,NA
TGTGCCAGCAGCCAAGAGGCGGACTCCTACAATGAGCAGTTCTTC,CASSQEADSYNEQFF,TRBJ2-1,15,NA,TRBV3-1,NA
TGTGCCAGCAGTTTAGCGACAGCAGGAAACACCATATATTTT,CASSLATAGNTIYF,TRBJ1-3,14,NA,TRBV12-3/TRBV12-4,NA
TGTGCCAGCAGTTTGCTCTTCGGCACCGGGGAGCTGTTTTTT,CASSLLFGTGELFF,TRBJ2-2,14,NA,TRBV27,NA
TGCGCCAGCAGCCTTCCTAGCGGGTCAGATACGCAGTATTTT,CASSLPSGSDTQYF,TRBJ2-3,14,TRBD2,TRBV4-1,NA
TGTGCCAGCAGCTTAGCGAGGCGCGCTCAGTTCTTC,CASSLARRAQFF,TRBJ2-1,12,NA,TRBV7-6,few
TGTGCCAGCGCCCCCAGCACCCACAATGAGCAGTTCTTC,CASAPSTHNEQFF,TRBJ2-1,13,NA,TRBV4-2,NA
TGCGCCAGCAGGAGACTAGGACTTGGCGAAGAGACCCAGTACTTC,CASRRLGLGEETQYF,TRBJ2-5,15,NA,TRBV4-1,few
TGTGCCAGCCGGCCTCAAGAGACCCAGTACTTC,CASRPQETQYF,TRBJ2-5,11,NA,TRBV7-2,once
TGCGCCAGCAGCGAGACAGGAGGGACCCCTGAAGCTTTCTTT,CASSETGGTPEAFF,TRBJ1-1,14,NA,TRBV5-1,many
TGTGCCAGCTCACCACAGGGATTCGGGGAGACCCAGTACTTC,CASSPQGFGETQYF,TRBJ2-5,14,NA,TRBV18,NA
TGCGCCAGCAGGGTTTGGGGGGCGACGAACACCGGGGAGCTGTTTTTT,CASRVWGATNTGELFF,TRBJ2-2,16,NA,TRBV4-3,few
TGTGCCAGCAGCTCAAACAGGGGCGACACTGAAGCTTTCTTT,CASSSNRGDTEAFF,TRBJ1-1,14,TRBD1,TRBV7-6,NA
TGCGCCAGCAGCCCCGAGGGTAGCACTGAAGCTTTCTTT,CASSPEGSTEAFF,TRBJ1-1,13,NA,TRBV4-1,NA
TGTGCCAGCTCACCGGGACAGATTAACTATGGCTACACCTTC,CASSPGQINYGYTF,TRBJ1-2,14,TRBD1,TRBV18,NA
TGTGCCAGCAGTTACTCCAATGAGCAGTTCTTC,CASSYSNEQFF,TRBJ2-1,11,NA,TRBV6-5,many
TGTGCCAGCATACATCCGCGGAACACCGGGGAGCTGTTTTTT,CASIHPRNTGELFF,TRBJ2-2,14,NA,TRBV18,NA
TGCGCCAGCAGCCACAATTTAGGACAGGGCGGCTCCTACGAGCAGTACTTC,CASSHNLGQGGSYEQYF,TRBJ2-7,17,TRBD1,TRBV4-3,NA
TGTGCCAGCAGCCTCGAATCGGCTGGGGCCAACGTCCTGACTTTC,CASSLESAGANVLTF,TRBJ2-6,15,NA,TRBV3-1,NA
TGCAGTGCTAGGGAGGTTCCGGGACCCAGAGATACGCAGTATTTT,CSAREVPGPRDTQYF,TRBJ2-3,15,NA,TRBV20-1,NA
TGTGCCAGCATTCGCGGGAGTATCACCGGGGAGCTGTTTTTT,CASIRGSITGELFF,TRBJ2-2,14,TRBD2,TRBV6-2/TRBV6-3,many
TGTGCCAGCAGAACAGGGGGCAGAACCGGGGAGCTGTTTTTT,CASRTGGRTGELFF,TRBJ2-2,14,TRBD1,TRBV28,few
TGTGCCAGCTCACCATCCCCTTTGGACGGGAAAACTGAAGCTTTCTTT,CASSPSPLDGKTEAFF,TRBJ1-1,16,NA,TRBV18,NA
TGTGCCAGTTCTCCCTCCGGGAGACGAAAACAACAAGAGACCCAGTACTTC,CASSPSGRRKQQETQYF,TRBJ2-5,17,NA,TRBV12-3/TRBV12-4,many
TGTGCCAGCAGCTTAGCAGGGGGAAAGTACAATGAGCAGTTCTTC,CASSLAGGKYNEQFF,TRBJ2-1,15,NA,TRBV7-9,NA